These 21 T cell receptor beta chains were all obtained from the same sample, sequenced in a study of identifying expanded T cells in peripheral blood. Only in-frame clones appear in the TCRdb table, and some are missing; sequencing was by immunoSEQ multiplex PCR. The sample records nearly 60,000 clones, approximately 89% being singletons. The material sequenced was blood. The receptor set was obtained from a person aged 18 to 75 in good health.

The genes are TRBV19 and TRBJ2-2, with D possibly matching TRBD1 (6 bases). The CDR3 is 14 amino acids. Germline V lookup: CDR1 LNHDA, CDR2 SQIVND (reference sequence). Trimming pared 6 bases from V and 8 bases from J, leaving 16 bases between. The CDR3 reads CASSQPGQSGELFF. The CDR3 region has the DNA TGTGCCAGTAGCCAACCGGGACAAAGTGGGGAGCTGTTTTTT. The full variable domain, its missing parts supplied by reference TRBV19 and TRBJ2-2, is DGGITQSPKYLFRKEGQNVTLSCEQNLNHDAMYWYRQDPGQGLRLIYYSQIVNDFQKGDIAEGYSVSREKKESFPLTVTSAQKNPTAFYLCASSQPGQSGELFFGEGSRLTVL.

The gene calls are TRBV14 and TRBJ2-7, with TRBD2 as a possible D gene (5 bases). CDR1 SGHDN and CDR2 FVKESK come from the germline V gene. The CDR3 has 13 amino acids. V lost 2 bases and J 2 bases, leaving 7 bases between the germline ends. The CDR3 DNA reads as TGTGCCAGCAGCCAACGGGGTACCTACGAGCAGTACTTC. The encoded protein is CASSQRGTYEQYF.

The chain uses TRBV6-6 and TRBJ1-1; D is uncertain. Germline CDR1 is MNHNY and CDR2 is SVGAGI (reference sequence). CDR3 length equals 13 residues. The germline V and J ends were trimmed by 4 bases and 2 bases, with 8 bases remaining between them. Written as DNA, the CDR3 is TGTGCCAGCAGTTTTTCGGGAAACACTGAAGCTTTCTTT. It is translated as CASSFSGNTEAFF.

V is TRBV6-1 and J is TRBJ2-1; the match to TRBD2 covers 12 bases. The CDR3 is 14 amino acids. The junction had 6 bases not matched to a gene; V was cut back by 6 bases and J by 9 bases. Germline V gives CDR1 MNHNS, CDR2 SASEGT. In DNA form, the CDR3 reads TGTGCCAGCAGGCTAGCGGGAGGGCCAATTGAGCAGTTCTTC. Its translation is CASRLAGGPIEQFF.

CDR3 DNA: TGTGCCAGTAGTGCGACAGGGGGAGAGACCCAGTACTTC. This gives the protein CASSATGGETQYF. V is TRBV19 and J is TRBJ2-5; the match to TRBD1 covers 9 bases. The CDR3 has 13 amino acids. With V trimmed by 5 bases and J by 4 bases, 2 bases remained unmatched. The germline V gene has CDR1 LNHDA and CDR2 SQIVND (reference sequence). The whole variable domain, remainder taken from reference TRBV19 and TRBJ2-5, is DGGITQSPKYLFRKEGQNVTLSCEQNLNHDAMYWYRQDPGQGLRLIYYSQIVNDFQKGDIAEGYSVSREKKESFPLTVTSAQKNPTAFYLCASSATGGETQYFGPGTRLLVL.

This clone was seen a single time. The chain recombines TRBV21-1 with TRBJ1-2; the DNA was not compared with TRBD1, the D call given in the table. TRBV21-1 corresponds to a pseudogene. The CDR3 runs to 16 residues. The CDR3 loop is CASDDPLGDLSDGYTF. The CDR3 DNA reads TGTGCCAGCGACGACCCCTTAGGGGATCTCTCTGATGGCTACACCTTC.

This chain uses TRBV10-2 with TRBJ2-6; TRBD1 is a possible D gene (6 bases). The CDR3 contains 16 residues. Trimming took off 3 bases at V and 1 base at J, with 10 bases between the two ends. CDR1 is WSHSY, CDR2 SAAADI, per germline. DNA for the CDR3: TGCGCCAGCAGTGAATTCAGGGGTTCTGGGGCCAACGTCCTGACTTTC. Translating it yields CASSEFRGSGANVLTF.

This sequence joins TRBV7-8 and TRBJ2-2; TRBD2 agrees at 8 bases. The CDR3 has 15 residues. Germline CDR1 SGHVS, CDR2 FQNEAQ. After removal of 7 bases from V and 6 bases from J, the junction contained 10 bases not matched to a gene. The CDR3: CASIPAGDLAGELFF. CDR3 in DNA: TGTGCCAGCATCCCAGCGGGAGACCTTGCCGGGGAGCTGTTTTTT.

V gene TRBV9 combines with J gene TRBJ2-1; no clear D gene. Per the germline V gene, CDR1 is SGDLS and CDR2 is YYNGEE. The CDR3 length is 13 residues. The V gene lost 0 bases and the J gene lost 6 bases, with 7 bases spanning the gap. CDR3 DNA sequence: TGTGCCAGCAGCGTAGCACTGAGCAATGAGCAGTTCTTC. Translated, it gives CASSVALSNEQFF.

The chain is built from TRBV5-1 and TRBJ1-1, with D possibly being TRBD1 (6 bases). Trimming stripped 5 bases from V and 1 base from J, with 12 bases between. CDR3 length equals 14 residues. CDR1 is SGHRS and CDR2 is YFSETQ in the germline V gene. The DNA for the CDR3 is TGCGCCAGCAGAAACCTCAGGGGGAACACTGAAGCTTTCTTT. This codes for CASRNLRGNTEAFF. The full variable domain, completed using reference TRBV5-1 and TRBJ1-1, is KAGVTQTPRYLIKTRGQQVTLSCSPISGHRSVSWYQQTPGQGLQFLFEYFSETQRNKGNFPGRFSGRQFSNSRSEMNVSTLELGDSALYLCASRNLRGNTEAFFGQGTRLTVV.

The chain carries TRBV5-8 and TRBJ1-6; D is possibly TRBD1 (6 bases). CDR1 and CDR2 (germline): SGHTS, YDEGEE. Trimming left V 0 bases short and J 5 bases short, with 6 bases between. The CDR3 totals 14 residues. CDR3 bases: TGTGCCAGCAGCTTGGACAGGGATAATTCACCCCTCCACTTT. Encoded protein: CASSLDRDNSPLHF.

This chain uses TRBV5-1 with TRBJ1-1, with 8 bases identical to TRBD1. The length of the CDR3 is 14 residues. V lost 4 bases to trimming and J lost 5 bases; unmatched junction nucleotides: 7. Germline CDR1 and CDR2: SGHRS and YFSETQ. Here the CDR3 reads CASSAQGGETEAFF. The CDR3 coding sequence is TGCGCCAGCAGCGCACAGGGGGGTGAGACTGAAGCTTTCTTT.

For this clone: The junction differs from germline at one of its ends, possibly a read error. The rearrangement uses TRBV5-8 and TRBJ2-3; TRBD1 is a possible D gene (5 bases). Germline V CDR1 and CDR2: SGHTS, YDEGEE. The CDR3 spans 16 residues. The CDR3 spells CASRLAGQGATDTQYF. CDR3 nucleotides: TGTGCCAGCAGGTTGGCAGGACAAGGGGCCACAGATACGCAGTATTTT.

The chain carries TRBV5-1 and TRBJ2-3, with D hard to call. The germline V gene encodes CDR1 SGHRS and CDR2 YFSETQ. The ends were cut back, 1 base at V and 4 bases at J, with 7 bases in the middle. This CDR3 has 13 residues. The CDR3 DNA reads as TGCGCCAGCAGCTTGACGTTTGCAGATACGCAGTATTTT. Protein product: CASSLTFADTQYF. Variable domain in full (rest from reference TRBV5-1 and TRBJ2-3): KAGVTQTPRYLIKTRGQQVTLSCSPISGHRSVSWYQQTPGQGLQFLFEYFSETQRNKGNFPGRFSGRQFSNSRSEMNVSTLELGDSALYLCASSLTFADTQYFGPGTRLTVL.

The rearrangement uses TRBV9 and TRBJ2-1; tentative D call: TRBD2 (6 bases). V was trimmed by 3 bases and J by 8 bases, leaving 12 bases between them. The CDR3 length is 13 residues. The germline gives CDR1 SGDLS, CDR2 YYNGEE. The CDR3 here is CASSEEGLDEQFF. CDR3 bases: TGTGCCAGCAGCGAGGAGGGGTTGGATGAGCAGTTCTTC.

This clone was counted between two and nine times. V is TRBV19 and J is TRBJ1-2; D uncertain. Per germline, CDR1 LNHDA and CDR2 SQIVND (reference sequence). Trimming stripped 2 bases from V and 8 bases from J, with 12 bases between. CDR3 size: 13 residues. The CDR3 region is CASSISRSRGYTF. For the CDR3, the DNA is TGTGCCAGTAGTATATCCCGTTCTAGGGGCTACACCTTC.

The genes are TRBV5-6 and TRBJ2-5; maybe TRBD2 (6 bases). This CDR3 has 13 residues. Germline values: CDR1 SGHDT, CDR2 YYEEEE. V was shortened by 2 bases and J by 4 bases, with 9 bases between the two germline ends. This chain's CDR3 is CASSFRGGETQYF. In nucleotides, the CDR3 is TGTGCCAGCAGCTTTAGGGGAGGAGAGACCCAGTACTTC.

V and J are TRBV4-1 and TRBJ1-5; D unclear. The CDR3 is made up of 13 amino acids. Trimming stripped 2 bases from V and 5 bases from J, with 7 bases between. The germline V gene has CDR1 MGHRA and CDR2 YSYEKL. The CDR3 sequence is CASSQSLYQPQHF. As DNA, the CDR3 is TGCGCCAGCAGCCAAAGCTTGTATCAGCCCCAGCATTTT.

The chain recombines TRBV6-1 with TRBJ1-5; TRBD1 aligns across 7 bases. Trimming cost V 6 bases and J 6 bases; bases outside gene matches: 8. The CDR3 is 14 amino acids. CDR1 is MNHNS and CDR2 is SASEGT in the germline V gene. CDR3 in amino acids: CASREGAGRQPQHF. CDR3 bases: TGTGCCAGCAGGGAGGGGGCTGGTCGTCAGCCCCAGCATTTT.

The chain combines TRBV19 with TRBJ1-5; 11 bases agree with TRBD1. Germline-derived CDR1 and CDR2 are LNHDA and SQIVND (reference sequence). V shed 4 bases and J 9 bases; nucleotides not matched to a gene: 5. The CDR3 has 14 residues. CDR3 sequence: CASSTGQGAGPQHF. CDR3 DNA sequence: TGTGCCAGTAGTACAGGACAGGGGGCCGGGCCCCAGCATTTT.

Details on this clone: One junction end disagrees with the germline gene, perhaps due to a read error. This chain's CDR3 is CASSEGTALEVFF. CDR3 coding DNA: TGCGCCAGCAGTGAGGGGACAGCCCTTGAAGTTTTCTTT. The chain joins TRBV10-2 to TRBJ1-1; 7 positions match TRBD1. This CDR3 is 13 amino acids long. Germline values: CDR1 WSHSY, CDR2 SAAADI.